Below are 13 T cell receptor beta chains sequenced from a single sample in a study of response to subunit inactivated influenza vaccine. TCRdb processed the RT-PCR reads anew with MiXCR; each CDR3 protein has one entry. Of about 170,000 distinct CDR3 sequences in the sample, roughly 12% were seen once. The data also belong to a second study, concerning T cells expressing NK-cell markers. Per that paper: Template switching by 5'RACE with UMIs generated the TCR beta cDNA.

This specimen consisted of CD8+ T cells sorted from PBMCs, obtained less than 13 days after vaccination. The receptors shown here come from a man aged 50 or older who received an inactivated influenza vaccine.

This clonotype was picked up a small number of times. The J gene is TRBJ2-7, the V gene TRBV12-3 or TRBV12-4, with D maybe TRBD2 (6 bases). V gave up 1 base and J gave up 5 bases, with 12 bases separating them. The length of the CDR3 is 14 residues. CDR3 region: CASSLVGTSDEQYF. The CDR3 DNA reads as TGTGCCAGCAGTTTAGTCGGGACTTCCGACGAGCAGTACTTC.

This clonotype was picked up a small number of times. The gene calls are TRBV4-3 and TRBJ2-1; D might be TRBD1 or TRBD2, each matching 5 bases. The CDR3 consists of 16 residues. V lost 0 bases to trimming and J lost 5 bases, with 14 bases between them. Germline assignment: CDR1 LGHNA and CDR2 YSLEER. The CDR3 region is CASSQDVGLGDNEQFF. The DNA for the CDR3 is TGCGCCAGCAGCCAAGATGTAGGTTTGGGGGACAATGAGCAGTTCTTC.

This clonotype has only one observation. V gene TRBV6-2 or TRBV6-3 combines with J gene TRBJ2-1, with 9 nucleotides matching TRBD2. This CDR3 is 13 amino acids long. Germline V gives CDR1 MNHEY, CDR2 SVGEGT. V shed 11 bases, J shed 3 bases, and the junction held 5 bases outside the gene matches. CDR3 amino acids: CAASGGHYNEQFF. For the CDR3, the DNA is TGTGCCGCAAGCGGGGGGCACTACAATGAGCAGTTCTTC.

Many counts were recorded for this clonotype. This chain links TRBV11-2 with TRBJ2-2; 11 nucleotides agree with TRBD2. This CDR3 region has 15 residues. After removal of 5 bases from V and 4 bases from J, the junction contained 3 bases not matched to a gene. The germline gives CDR1 SGHAT, CDR2 FQNNGV. The CDR3: CASSALAGATGELFF. The CDR3 nucleotides read TGTGCCAGCAGCGCACTAGCGGGGGCCACCGGGGAGCTGTTTTTT.

V gene TRBV27 combines with J gene TRBJ2-3; TRBD2 aligns across 10 bases. The germline V gene encodes CDR1 MNHEY and CDR2 SMNVEV (reference sequence). Trimming removed 3 bases from V and 4 bases from J; junction bases left unmatched: 4. This CDR3 comprises 15 residues. Here the CDR3 reads CASSFALAGADTQYF. The CDR3 nucleotides are TGTGCCAGCAGTTTCGCCCTAGCGGGAGCAGATACGCAGTATTTT.

The rearrangement uses TRBV7-9 and TRBJ1-2; D gene unclear. Germline V gene data show CDR1 as SEHNR and CDR2 as FQNEAQ (reference sequence). The germline V and J ends were trimmed by 7 bases and 4 bases, with 13 bases remaining between them. There are 13 residues in the CDR3. The CDR3 reads CASTGRALYGYTF. CDR3 in DNA: TGTGCCAGCACCGGCCGGGCCCTCTATGGCTACACCTTC.

The chain joins TRBV4-1 to TRBJ1-4; no firm D call. This CDR3 comprises 15 residues. V shed 1 base and J shed 5 bases, with 11 bases lying between them. Germline V gives CDR1 MGHRA, CDR2 YSYEKL. The DNA of the CDR3 is TGCGCCAGCAGCCAAGGATGGGGAGGAAATGAAAAACTGTTTTTT. Its translation: CASSQGWGGNEKLFF.

V and J are TRBV7-9 and TRBJ2-3, with D uncertain. Looked up from germline, CDR1 is SEHNR and CDR2 is FQNEAQ (reference sequence). This CDR3 comprises 12 residues. V was clipped by 5 bases and J by 3 bases, with 6 bases between them. The CDR3 spells CASSAETDTQYF. The CDR3 DNA reads TGTGCCAGCAGCGCGGAGACAGATACGCAGTATTTT.

This clonotype was seen a handful of times. CDR3 coding DNA: TGTGCCTGGAGTGAGGGCAGGGTATATCAGCCCCAGCATTTT. The encoded protein is CAWSEGRVYQPQHF. J is TRBJ1-5 and V is TRBV30; tentative D call: TRBD1 (5 bases). Germline CDR1 GTSNPN, CDR2 SVGIG (reference sequence). The CDR3 contains 14 residues. V lost 1 base and J lost 5, with 12 bases in between.

This clonotype was counted a few times. This chain links TRBV6-2 or TRBV6-3 with TRBJ2-7; 7 bases are shared with TRBD1. The V gene's germline CDR1 is MNHEY and CDR2 SVGEGT. This CDR3 spans 13 amino acids. The ends lost 6 bases at V and 6 bases at J; junction bases unmatched: 8. Here the CDR3 DNA reads TGTGCCAGCAGGACCCAGGGGGATGGCGAGCAGTACTTC. Protein product: CASRTQGDGEQYF.

Many counts were recorded for this clonotype. The chain uses TRBV9 and TRBJ2-2; D may be TRBD2 (6 bases). Germline lookup yields CDR1 SGDLS and CDR2 YYNGEE. The ends were cut back, 0 bases at V and 4 bases at J, with 13 bases in the middle. This CDR3 contains 16 residues. The CDR3 is CASSVDGGLSTGELFF. The CDR3 nucleotides are TGTGCCAGCAGCGTAGACGGGGGTCTTTCCACCGGGGAGCTGTTTTTT.

This clonotype turned up a few times. The chain links TRBV15 to TRBJ2-3; 9 nucleotides agree with TRBD1. The CDR3 consists of 15 residues. J was trimmed by 3 bases and V by 3 bases; bases with no gene match: 4. The germline V gene has CDR1 LNHNV and CDR2 YYDKDF (reference sequence). Written as DNA, the CDR3 is TGTGCCACCAGCAGGGGACAGGGAATAACAGATACGCAGTATTTT. Translated, it gives CATSRGQGITDTQYF. The whole variable domain, filled in from reference TRBV15 and TRBJ2-3, reads DAMVIQNPRYQVTQFGKPVTLSCSQTLNHNVMYWYQQKSSQAPKLLFHYYDKDFNNEADTPDNFQSRRPNTSFCFLDIRSPGLGDTAMYLCATSRGQGITDTQYFGPGTRLTVL.

CDR3 protein: CASSLTQTGRSSYEQYF. CDR3 coding DNA: TGTGCCAGCAGCTTAACCCAGACGGGAAGGAGCTCCTACGAGCAGTACTTC. The V and J genes are TRBV11-2 and TRBJ2-7; a weak D match, TRBD2 (5 bases). Germline V gene data show CDR1 as SGHAT and CDR2 as FQNNGV. Trimming removed 2 bases at V and 0 bases at J, with 17 bases between. The CDR3 is 17 amino acids.